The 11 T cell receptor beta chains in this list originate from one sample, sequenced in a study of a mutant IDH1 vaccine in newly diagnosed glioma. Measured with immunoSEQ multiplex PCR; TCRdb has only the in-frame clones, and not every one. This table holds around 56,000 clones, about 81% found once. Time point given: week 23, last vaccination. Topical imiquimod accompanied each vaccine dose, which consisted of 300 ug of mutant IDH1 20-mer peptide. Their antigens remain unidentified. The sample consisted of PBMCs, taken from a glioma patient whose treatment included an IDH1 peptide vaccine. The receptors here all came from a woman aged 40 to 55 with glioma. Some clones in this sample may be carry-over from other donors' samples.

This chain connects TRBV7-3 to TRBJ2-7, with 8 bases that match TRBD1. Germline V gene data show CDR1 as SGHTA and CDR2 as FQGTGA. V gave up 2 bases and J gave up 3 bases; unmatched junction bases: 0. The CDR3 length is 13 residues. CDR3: CASSLDRGYEQYF. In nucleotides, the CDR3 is TGTGCCAGCAGCTTAGACAGGGGCTACGAGCAGTACTTC.

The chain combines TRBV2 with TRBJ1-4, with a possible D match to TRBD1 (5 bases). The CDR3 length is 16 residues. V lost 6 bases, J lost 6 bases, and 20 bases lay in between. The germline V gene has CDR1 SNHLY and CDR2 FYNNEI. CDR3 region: CASRDYGTAGDEKLFF. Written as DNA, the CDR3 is TGTGCCAGCAGGGACTACGGGACCGCGGGAGATGAAAAACTGTTTTTT.

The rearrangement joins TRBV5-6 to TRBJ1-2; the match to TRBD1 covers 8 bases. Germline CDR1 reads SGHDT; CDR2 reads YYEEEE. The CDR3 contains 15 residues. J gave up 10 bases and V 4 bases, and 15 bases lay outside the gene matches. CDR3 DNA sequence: TGTGCCAGCAGCATACCTCTTGGGCAGGGGGCGGTCTACACCTTC. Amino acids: CASSIPLGQGAVYTF.

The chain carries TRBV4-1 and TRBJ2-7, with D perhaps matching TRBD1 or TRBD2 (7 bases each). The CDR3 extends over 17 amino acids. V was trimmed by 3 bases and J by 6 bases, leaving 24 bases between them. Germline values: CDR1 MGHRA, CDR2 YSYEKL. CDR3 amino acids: CASSHPIQGGGIVEQYF. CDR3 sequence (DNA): TGCGCCAGCAGCCACCCCATCCAGGGGGGGGGCATCGTCGAGCAGTACTTC.

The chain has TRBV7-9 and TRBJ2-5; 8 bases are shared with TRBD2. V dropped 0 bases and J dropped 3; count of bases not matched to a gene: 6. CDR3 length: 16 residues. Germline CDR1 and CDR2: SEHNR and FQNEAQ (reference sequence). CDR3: CASSLAPSGLKETQYF. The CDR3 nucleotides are TGTGCCAGCAGCTTAGCCCCTAGCGGGTTGAAAGAGACCCAGTACTTC.

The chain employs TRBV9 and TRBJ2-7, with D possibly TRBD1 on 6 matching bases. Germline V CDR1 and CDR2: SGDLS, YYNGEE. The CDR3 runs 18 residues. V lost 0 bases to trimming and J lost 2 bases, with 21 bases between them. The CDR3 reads CASSVASSFGQITYEQYF. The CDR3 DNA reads TGTGCCAGCAGCGTAGCCAGCAGCTTTGGACAGATTACCTACGAGCAGTACTTC.

The CDR3 here is CSVAGQLTSNEQFF. As DNA, the CDR3 is TGCAGCGTCGCGGGACAATTAACGAGCAATGAGCAGTTCTTC. This chain uses TRBV29-1 with TRBJ2-1; D is perhaps TRBD1 or TRBD2 (6 bases each). This CDR3 spans 14 amino acids. Germline values: CDR1 SQVTM, CDR2 ANQGSEA. Between the trimmed V and J ends, which lost 6 bases and 6 bases, there was a span of 18 bases.

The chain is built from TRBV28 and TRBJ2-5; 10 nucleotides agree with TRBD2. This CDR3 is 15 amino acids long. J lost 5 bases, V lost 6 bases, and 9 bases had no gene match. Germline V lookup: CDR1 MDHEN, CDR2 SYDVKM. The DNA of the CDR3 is TGTGCCAGCAGCCCTAGCGGGGGTAGGCGGGAGACCCAGTACTTC. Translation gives CASSPSGGRRETQYF.

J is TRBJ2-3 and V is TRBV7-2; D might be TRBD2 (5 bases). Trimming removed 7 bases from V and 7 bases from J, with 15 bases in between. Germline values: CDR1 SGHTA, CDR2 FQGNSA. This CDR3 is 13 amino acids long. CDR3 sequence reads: CASTLGWRYTQYF. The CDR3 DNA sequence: TGTGCCAGCACCCTAGGTTGGAGGTATACGCAGTATTTT.

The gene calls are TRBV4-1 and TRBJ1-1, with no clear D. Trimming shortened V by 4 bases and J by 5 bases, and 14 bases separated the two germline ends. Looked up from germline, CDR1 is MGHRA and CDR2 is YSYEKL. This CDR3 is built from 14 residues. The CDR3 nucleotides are TGCGCCAGCAGCCCGATTGAGAGGGAGACTGAAGCTTTCTTT. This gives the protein CASSPIERETEAFF.

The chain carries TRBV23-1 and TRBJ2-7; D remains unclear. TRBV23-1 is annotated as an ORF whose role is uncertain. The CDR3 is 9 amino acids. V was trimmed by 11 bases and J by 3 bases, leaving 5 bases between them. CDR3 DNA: TGCGCCGGCTACTACGAGCAGTACTTC. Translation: CAGYYEQYF.